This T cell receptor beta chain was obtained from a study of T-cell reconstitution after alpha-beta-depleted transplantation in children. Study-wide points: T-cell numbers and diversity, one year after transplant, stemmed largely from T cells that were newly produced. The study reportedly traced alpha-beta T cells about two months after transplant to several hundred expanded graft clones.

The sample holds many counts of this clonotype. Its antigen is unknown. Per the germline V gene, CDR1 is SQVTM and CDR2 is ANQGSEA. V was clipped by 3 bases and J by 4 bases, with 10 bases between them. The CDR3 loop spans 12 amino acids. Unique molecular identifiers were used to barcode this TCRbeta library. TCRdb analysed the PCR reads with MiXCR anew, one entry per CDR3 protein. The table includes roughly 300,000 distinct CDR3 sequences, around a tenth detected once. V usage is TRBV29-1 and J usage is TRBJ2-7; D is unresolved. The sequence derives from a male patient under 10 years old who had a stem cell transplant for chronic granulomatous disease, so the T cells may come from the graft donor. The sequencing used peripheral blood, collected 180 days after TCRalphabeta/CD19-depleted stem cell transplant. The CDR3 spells CSVEVGMYEQYF. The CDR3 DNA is TGCAGCGTTGAGGTAGGGATGTACGAGCAGTACTTC.